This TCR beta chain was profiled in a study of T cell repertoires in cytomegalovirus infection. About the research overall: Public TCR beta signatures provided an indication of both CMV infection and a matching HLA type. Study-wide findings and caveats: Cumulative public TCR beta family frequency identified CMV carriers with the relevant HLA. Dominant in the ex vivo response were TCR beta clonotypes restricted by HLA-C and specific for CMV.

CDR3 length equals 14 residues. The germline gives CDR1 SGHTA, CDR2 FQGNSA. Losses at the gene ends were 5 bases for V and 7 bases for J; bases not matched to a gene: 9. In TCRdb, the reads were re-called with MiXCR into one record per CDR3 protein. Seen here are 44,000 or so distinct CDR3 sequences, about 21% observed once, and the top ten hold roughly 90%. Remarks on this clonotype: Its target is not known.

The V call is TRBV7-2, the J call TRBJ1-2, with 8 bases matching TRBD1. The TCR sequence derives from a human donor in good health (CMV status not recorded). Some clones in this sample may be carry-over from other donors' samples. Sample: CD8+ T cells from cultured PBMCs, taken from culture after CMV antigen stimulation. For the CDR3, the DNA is TGTGCCAGCAGCGCCAACCCGGACAGGGTTGGCTACACCTTC. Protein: CASSANPDRVGYTF. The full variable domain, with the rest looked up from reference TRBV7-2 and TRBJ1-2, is GAGVSQSPSNKVTEKGKDVELRCDPISGHTALYWYRQSLGQGLEFLIYFQGNSAPDKSGLPSDRFSAERTGGSVSTLTIQRTQQEDSAVYLCASSANPDRVGYTFGSGTRLTVV.